Sequencing of this TCR beta chain was carried out in a study of radiotherapy plus CTLA-4 blockade in lung cancer. This CDR3 is 13 amino acids long. Per germline, CDR1 SGHRS and CDR2 YFSETQ. The trim removed 4 bases at V and 6 bases at J, leaving 3 bases unmatched. Assay: immunoSEQ multiplex PCR; the TCRdb copy retains only in-frame clones and omits some. The sample carries about 72,000 clones, approximately 80% recorded once. The V gene is TRBV5-1, the J gene TRBJ1-4, with 7 bases aligning to TRBD1. The source material was peripheral blood, sampled from a patient treated with radiotherapy plus ipilimumab. This TCR derives from a human donor with non-small cell lung cancer who had a partial response to radiotherapy plus ipilimumab. For the CDR3, the DNA is TGCGCCAGCAGCCGAGGGACAGATGAAAAACTGTTTTTT. It encodes CASSRGTDEKLFF.